This T cell receptor (beta chain) was captured in a study of blood T cells in healthy people across ages. In this sample, this clonotype turned up many times. Antigen unknown. Trimming removed 0 bases from V and 2 bases from J, with 8 bases in between. Germline V CDR1 and CDR2: LGHNA, YNFKEQ. The CDR3 has 16 amino acids. The second PCR ran roughly 6 to 11 cycles with a sample-barcoded 5' primer and J-beta primers. TCRdb ran MiXCR on the 5' RACE reads and lists one entry per CDR3 protein. The sample carries over 1,300,000 distinct CDR3 sequences, approximately 59% recorded once. Study-level findings and limits: Researchers deemed the diversity estimates from one million T cells underestimates. Expanded clonotype shifts may have been confounded, as the donors had an unknown CMV status.

Aged about 6 to 95, donors were systemically healthy Caucasians from Russia. Sequencing was carried out using blood. The TCR comes from a man aged 18 to 29 in good health. The J gene is TRBJ2-6, the V gene TRBV4-2; D uncertain. The CDR3 region has the DNA TGTGCCAGCAGCCAAGAGGGATCCACTGGGGCCAACGTCCTGACTTTC. Translating gives CASSQEGSTGANVLTF.